A selection of T cell receptor beta chains follows, all from one sample in a study of identical twins. TCRdb recomputed calls from the 5' RACE reads with MiXCR, one row per CDR3 protein. Among about 470,000 distinct CDR3 sequences listed, about 24% were seen once. The sample also formed part of further work on T cells expressing NK-cell markers.

Material for sequencing was CD4+ T cells sorted from blood. These receptors all stem from a young woman in good health. Both conserved end residues are part of each CDR3. Fields, in order: D gene, clone size, J gene, V gene, CDR3 DNA, CDR3 protein. D genes are given only for firm matches. Clone size appears in some rows only: once, few, many, or a class for an expanded clone.

>-|many|TRBJ1-6|TRBV5-6
TGTGCCAGCAGCCCGGACCCTAGGAAGATGGGGTATAATTCACCCCTCCACTTT
CASSPDPRKMGYNSPLHF
>-|-|TRBJ2-1|TRBV7-9
TGTGCCAGCAGCTTCCGGGGCGCCGTCAATGAGCAGTTCTTC
CASSFRGAVNEQFF
>-|-|TRBJ1-1|TRBV7-3
TGTGCCAGCAGCTTAAACGGGGGGCTGGGCACTGAAGCTTTCTTT
CASSLNGGLGTEAFF
>-|few|TRBJ2-3|TRBV5-1
TGCGCCAGCAGCTGGGACTCCGACACAGATACGCAGTATTTT
CASSWDSDTDTQYF
>-|few|TRBJ2-3|TRBV3-1
TGTGCCAGCAGCCCGGGACTCCCCACAGATACGCAGTATTTT
CASSPGLPTDTQYF
>-|-|TRBJ2-7|TRBV20-1
TGCAGTGCTAGAGATGGACACGACCAGGGAACACTCTGGGAGCAGTACTTC
CSARDGHDQGTLWEQYF
>TRBD2|-|TRBJ2-3|TRBV7-2
TGTGCCAGCAGCTTCTCGGGCGGGGGGGGAGATACGCAGTATTTT
CASSFSGGGGDTQYF
>-|many|TRBJ2-3|TRBV7-2
TGTGCCAGCAGCTTCCGGGGCACAGATACGCAGTATTTT
CASSFRGTDTQYF
>TRBD2|-|TRBJ2-3|TRBV7-3
TGTGCCAGCAGCTTAACTGGGACTAGCGGGACCCCAGATACGCAGTATTTT
CASSLTGTSGTPDTQYF
>TRBD2|-|TRBJ2-5|TRBV5-5
TGTGCCAGCAGCCCCTACCAGGGAGGGAGGGCCAGAGAGACCCAGTACTTC
CASSPYQGGRARETQYF
>-|-|TRBJ1-6|TRBV2
TGTGCCAGCGGAGTTACCCTCCACTTT
CASGVTLHF